This T cell receptor (beta chain) was recorded in a study of T-cell memory formation after mild COVID-19. Researchers used 5'RACE with constant-segment primers to make TCR alpha and TCR beta cDNA libraries that carry sample barcodes and UMIs. Each CDR3 protein is one row after TCRdb ran MiXCR on the 5' RACE reads. The sample carries hundreds of thousands of distinct CDR3 sequences, 15% to 20% recorded once. Study results and caveats: Clones contracting day 15 to 85 were balanced CD4/CD8; later expanders leaned CD4+. Contracting CD4+ clones were located mainly in CM and EM, and CD8+ clones in EMRA.

This clonotype was detected a few times. Its antigen remains unidentified. V lost 6 bases and J lost 1, with 5 bases in between. Germline loops: CDR1 KGHDR, CDR2 SFDVKD. The CDR3 loop spans 12 amino acids. The chain combines TRBV24-1 with TRBJ1-2; D unclear. The sequencing sample was made of PBMCs or a T cell subset sorted from them (not recorded which). The source of this sequence is a man between 18 and 35 years old who had mild COVID-19 (a few samples of this study predate the infection). Cell type and time point are not known. The CDR3 is CATSPGNYGYTF. The CDR3 DNA reads TGTGCCACCAGTCCCGGTAACTATGGCTACACCTTC.